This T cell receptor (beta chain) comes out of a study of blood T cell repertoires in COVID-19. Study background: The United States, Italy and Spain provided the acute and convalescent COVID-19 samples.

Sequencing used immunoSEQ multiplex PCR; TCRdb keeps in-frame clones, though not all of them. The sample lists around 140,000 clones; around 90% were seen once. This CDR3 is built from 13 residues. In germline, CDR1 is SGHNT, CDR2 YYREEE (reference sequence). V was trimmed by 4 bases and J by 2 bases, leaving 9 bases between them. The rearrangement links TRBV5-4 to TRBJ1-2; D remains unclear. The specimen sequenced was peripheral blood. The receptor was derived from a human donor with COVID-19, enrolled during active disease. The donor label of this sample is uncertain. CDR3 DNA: TGTGCCAGCAGCCTGGGAGAGAACTATGGCTACACCTTC. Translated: CASSLGENYGYTF.